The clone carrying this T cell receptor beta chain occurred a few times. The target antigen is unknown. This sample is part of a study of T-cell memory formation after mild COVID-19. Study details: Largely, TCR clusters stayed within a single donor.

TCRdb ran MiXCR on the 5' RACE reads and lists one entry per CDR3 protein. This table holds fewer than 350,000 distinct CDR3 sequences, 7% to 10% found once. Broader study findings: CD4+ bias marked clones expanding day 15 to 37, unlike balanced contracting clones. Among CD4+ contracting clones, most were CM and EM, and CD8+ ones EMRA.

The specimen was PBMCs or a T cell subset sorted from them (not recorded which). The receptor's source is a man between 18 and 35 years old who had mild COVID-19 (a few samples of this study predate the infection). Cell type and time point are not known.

CDR3 sequence reads: CASSRSPGGGNTGELFF. The CDR3 region has the DNA TGTGCCAGCAGCCGATCGCCGGGCGGGGGGAACACCGGGGAGCTGTTTTTT. The rearrangement joins TRBV11-1 to TRBJ2-2; 7 bases agree with TRBD2. The CDR3 is 17 residues long. Per germline, CDR1 SGHAT and CDR2 FQDESV (reference sequence). With 5 bases clipped from V and 1 base from J, the junction kept 10 bases outside the gene matches.